This TCR beta chain was sequenced during a study of blood T cell repertoires in COVID-19. About the study: The United States, Italy and Spain were the sources of the acute and convalescent COVID-19 samples.

Participant ages covered 18 to 89 years across 24 US areas. The study assigned cohorts using participant-reported clinical history. TCRdb's table, derived via immunoSEQ multiplex PCR, lists solely in-frame clones and lacks some. The table includes approximately 260,000 clones, 88% detected once. Trimming took off 2 bases at V and 5 bases at J, with 12 bases between the two ends. Germline V lookup: CDR1 ENHRY, CDR2 SYGVKD. This CDR3 is 14 amino acids long. Source material: PBMCs or T cells enriched from blood (not recorded which). This TCR was sampled from a woman aged 40 to 50 with acute COVID-19. The chain couples TRBV10-3 to TRBJ1-2, with D unresolved. Written as DNA, the CDR3 is TGTGCCATCAGTGAGCCCGATCTATCGTATGGCTACACCTTC. The encoded protein is CAISEPDLSYGYTF.